One sample yielded the 27 T cell receptor beta chains listed below, sequenced in a study of beta chain features in type 1 diabetes. All of the isolated RNA was reverse transcribed, so expressed TCRB transcripts were sequenced. Sequencing used immunoSEQ multiplex PCR; TCRdb keeps in-frame clones, though not all of them. The sample has 350,000 to 450,000 clones, roughly 14% seen once. Sequencing was performed on naive CD4+ T cells from blood. These receptors originate from a man aged 25 to 45 in good health.

This clone was picked up many times. The chain has TRBV23-1 and TRBJ1-1; possible D gene TRBD1, 6 bases. TRBV23-1 is given ORF status, its function remaining uncertain. The CDR3 covers 15 residues. With 0 bases removed from V and 4 bases from J, the gap between germline ends came to 12 bases. This CDR3 reads CASSQSGGRGTEAFF. The CDR3 DNA reads TGCGCCAGCAGTCAATCGGGGGGGCGAGGCACTGAAGCTTTCTTT.

The chain links TRBV4-2 to TRBJ1-5, with D maybe TRBD1 (5 bases). V lost 1 base and J lost 0, with 10 bases in between. Germline-derived CDR1 and CDR2 are LGHNA and YNFKEQ. The CDR3 covers 16 residues. CDR3 protein: CASSQGDRGSNQPQHF. The CDR3 nucleotides are TGTGCCAGCAGCCAAGGGGACCGCGGTAGCAATCAGCCCCAGCATTTT.

V gene TRBV27 combines with J gene TRBJ1-6, with 9 bases fitting TRBD1. There are 16 residues in the CDR3. CDR1 MNHEY and CDR2 SMNVEV come from the germline V gene (reference sequence). The V and J ends lost 5 bases and 10 bases, in that order; junction bases with no gene match: 12. CDR3 sequence: CASSPPWDRVRSPLHF. CDR3 DNA: TGTGCCAGCAGTCCCCCCTGGGACAGGGTACGATCACCCCTCCACTTT.

The chain employs TRBV10-3 and TRBJ2-1; TRBD2 agrees at 14 bases. Germline V gives CDR1 ENHRY, CDR2 SYGVKD. The CDR3 totals 20 residues. Germline trimming cut 3 bases from V and 0 bases from J; bases unmatched to any gene: 10. CDR3 sequence: CAISEDGLAGGYPSYNEQFF. DNA for the CDR3: TGTGCCATCAGTGAAGACGGACTAGCGGGAGGATATCCCTCCTACAATGAGCAGTTCTTC.

This clone was observed a few times. The chain's CDR3 is CSAPGGQSLGGYTF. CDR3 DNA sequence: TGCAGCGCCCCGGGGGGACAATCCCTAGGGGGCTACACCTTC. The V call is TRBV29-1, the J call TRBJ1-2; D might be TRBD1 (6 bases). The germline V and J ends were trimmed by 7 bases and 8 bases, with 23 bases remaining between them. Germline CDR1 is SQVTM and CDR2 is ANQGSEA. This CDR3 is 14 amino acids long.

This sequence joins TRBV15 and TRBJ2-1; D is uncertain. V was shortened by 0 bases and J by 12 bases, with 12 bases between the two germline ends. The CDR3 sequence is 13 residues long. Germline CDR1 and CDR2: LNHNV and YYDKDF (reference sequence). CDR3 nucleotides: TGTGCCACCAGCAGAGATAGGAAGCTGTGGCAGTTCTTC. It encodes CATSRDRKLWQFF.

J is TRBJ2-1 and V is TRBV9; the match to TRBD2 covers 13 bases. V shed 4 bases, J shed 9 bases, and the junction held 10 bases outside the gene matches. In germline, CDR1 is SGDLS, CDR2 YYNGEE. CDR3 size: 16 residues. DNA for the CDR3: TGTGCCAGCAGCTCTCGGACTAGCGGGAGATGGGGTGAGCAGTTCTTC. Translated, it gives CASSSRTSGRWGEQFF.

V usage is TRBV18 and J usage is TRBJ2-1, with 8 bases identical to TRBD2. The CDR3 is made up of 14 amino acids. V dropped 11 bases and J dropped 4; count of bases not matched to a gene: 10. Germline V gene lookup returns CDR1 KGHSH and CDR2 LQKENI. CDR3: CAGHSGAPYNEQFF. In nucleotides, the CDR3 is TGTGCCGGGCATAGCGGGGCACCTTACAATGAGCAGTTCTTC.

The J gene is TRBJ1-1, the V gene TRBV7-2; 7 nucleotides match TRBD1. CDR3 size: 13 residues. Germline trimming cut 4 bases from V and 7 bases from J; bases unmatched to any gene: 6. Germline V gives CDR1 SGHTA, CDR2 FQGNSA. CDR3 loop: CASSSQGGSEAFF. In DNA form, the CDR3 reads TGTGCCAGCAGCTCCCAGGGGGGGAGTGAAGCTTTCTTT.

This clone was seen only a few times. V is TRBV4-3 and J is TRBJ2-7, with D possibly being TRBD2 (6 bases). From germline, CDR1 is LGHNA and CDR2 YSLEER. V was cut by 0 bases and J by 0 bases, with 12 bases left in between. This CDR3 has 16 residues. For the CDR3, the DNA is TGCGCCAGCAGCCAAGATTACCGGGGAGGCTCCTACGAGCAGTACTTC. Amino acids: CASSQDYRGGSYEQYF.

This clone was recorded a few times. This chain connects TRBV19 to TRBJ2-2; D gene uncertain. V was clipped by 7 bases and J by 1 base, with 7 bases between them. There are 13 residues in the CDR3. The germline V gene has CDR1 LNHDA and CDR2 SQIVND (reference sequence). The CDR3 DNA sequence: TGTGCCAGTAAGATGCTGAACACCGGGGAGCTGTTTTTT. Protein product: CASKMLNTGELFF. Looking up the rest from reference TRBV19 and TRBJ2-2 gives the full variable domain: DGGITQSPKYLFRKEGQNVTLSCEQNLNHDAMYWYRQDPGQGLRLIYYSQIVNDFQKGDIAEGYSVSREKKESFPLTVTSAQKNPTAFYLCASKMLNTGELFFGEGSRLTVL.

A few counts support this clone. The V and J genes are TRBV4-3 and TRBJ2-3; D remains unclear. V was shortened by 0 bases and J by 1 base, with 5 bases between the two germline ends. Germline V gives CDR1 LGHNA, CDR2 YSLEER. This CDR3 has 14 residues. CDR3 sequence reads: CASSQDQGTDTQYF. The CDR3 DNA reads TGCGCCAGCAGCCAAGACCAGGGCACAGATACGCAGTATTTT.

This chain uses TRBV30 with TRBJ2-4; D is possibly TRBD2 (6 bases). V was trimmed by 7 bases and J by 7 bases, leaving 17 bases between them. In germline, CDR1 is GTSNPN, CDR2 SVGIG (reference sequence). The CDR3 totals 13 residues. The CDR3 DNA sequence: TGTGCCTCCGGTGCGGGATTGGATAACATTCAGTACTTC. This encodes CASGAGLDNIQYF.

This chain joins TRBV30 and TRBJ1-5; 7 nucleotides match TRBD1. Germline V gene sequence: CDR1 GTSNPN, CDR2 SVGIG (reference sequence). The trim removed 2 bases at V and 1 base at J, leaving 11 bases unmatched. CDR3 size: 17 residues. CDR3 nucleotide sequence: TGTGCCTGGAGTCTGACAGGGTTGGTGGCGAGCAATCAGCCCCAGCATTTT. It specifies CAWSLTGLVASNQPQHF.

V is TRBV7-9 and J is TRBJ1-1; 7 nucleotides line up with TRBD1. Germline trimming cut 1 base from V and 2 bases from J; bases unmatched to any gene: 4. CDR3 size: 15 residues. Germline CDR1 reads SEHNR; CDR2 reads FQNEAQ (reference sequence). In DNA, the CDR3 is TGTGCCAGCAGCTTAGTAGGGACAGCCAACACTGAAGCTTTCTTT. This gives the protein CASSLVGTANTEAFF.

The J gene is TRBJ2-3, the V gene TRBV5-1; D not resolved. Germline loops: CDR1 SGHRS, CDR2 YFSETQ. V lost 5 bases to trimming and J lost 3 bases, with 13 bases between them. There are 14 residues in the CDR3. The CDR3 DNA follows: TGCGCCAGCAGGCGACGGTGGAGAACAGATACGCAGTATTTT. This sequence encodes CASRRRWRTDTQYF.

The chain has TRBV12-5 and TRBJ2-2, with a weak D call TRBD2 (5 bases). This CDR3 has 15 amino acids. The germline V gene encodes CDR1 LGHNT and CDR2 FRNRAP. V was clipped by 8 bases and J by 4 bases, with 17 bases between them. The CDR3 protein is CASRSGEIFTGELFF. The CDR3 bases are TGTGCTAGTCGTTCCGGGGAAATATTCACCGGGGAGCTGTTTTTT.

This clone was recorded a few times. Written as DNA, the CDR3 is TGTGCCAGCAGCTCCCGACTAGCGGGAGGCCGCCATCTCACAGATACGCAGTATTTT. Translated: CASSSRLAGGRHLTDTQYF. V usage is TRBV9 and J usage is TRBJ2-3, with TRBD2 matching 13 bases. This CDR3 is built from 19 residues. The germline V gene encodes CDR1 SGDLS and CDR2 YYNGEE. The J segment lost 2 bases and the V segment lost 4 bases, leaving 13 bases of the junction unmatched.

The chain links TRBV4-3 to TRBJ2-3; 10 bases are a match to TRBD2. There are 17 residues in the CDR3. V trimming: 4 bases; J trimming: 3 bases; junction bases outside the gene matches: 10. Germline assignment: CDR1 LGHNA and CDR2 YSLEER. The CDR3 sequence: CASSLHPSGSRTDTQYF. CDR3 sequence (DNA): TGCGCCAGCAGCCTTCATCCTAGCGGGAGTCGGACAGATACGCAGTATTTT.

Comments on this clone: A far larger clone is one nucleotide away, so this likely arose from a read error. The J gene is TRBJ2-3, the V gene TRBV6-6; D is unresolved. Trimming took 6 bases from V and 2 from J, leaving 3 bases between them. From germline, CDR1 is MNHNY and CDR2 SVGAGI (reference sequence). This CDR3 has 11 residues. CDR3 DNA sequence: TGTGCCAGCAGCCTCACAGATACGCAGTATTTT. This encodes CASSLTDTQYF.

Comments on this clone: This sample includes further DNA sequences coding for the same CDR3. The V call is TRBV19, the J call TRBJ2-1; D remains unclear. The germline V gene has CDR1 LNHDA and CDR2 SQIVND (reference sequence). V was trimmed by 8 bases and J by 4 bases, leaving 3 bases between them. This CDR3 contains 10 residues. CDR3 amino acids: CASGYNEQFF. The CDR3 DNA is TGTGCCAGTGGGTACAATGAGCAGTTCTTC.

This chain joins TRBV7-9 and TRBJ2-4; possibly TRBD1 or TRBD2 for D (5 bases each). The germline V and J ends were trimmed by 0 bases and 7 bases, with 10 bases remaining between them. There are 14 residues in the CDR3. Germline V CDR1 and CDR2: SEHNR, FQNEAQ (reference sequence). The CDR3 is CASSLAGDPNIQYF. The CDR3 DNA is TGTGCCAGCAGCTTAGCAGGGGACCCCAACATTCAGTACTTC.

On this clone itself: Relative to the germline gene, one junction end is altered; a read error may explain this. The V call is TRBV4-2, the J call TRBJ2-1, with 16 bases fitting TRBD2. Germline V gene data show CDR1 as LGHNA and CDR2 as YNFKEQ. The CDR3 totals 18 residues. CDR3 in DNA: TGTGCCAGCAGCCAAGCCGCAGTGGGACTAGCGGGAGGGCCTACCAGGCTCTTC. Protein sequence: CASSQAAVGLAGGPTRLF.

This clone was found a few times. The chain links TRBV11-3 to TRBJ2-1; 8 nucleotides align to TRBD1. The CDR3 covers 13 residues. Germline CDR1 is SGHNT and CDR2 is YENEEA. The V and J ends lost 7 bases and 4 bases, in that order; junction bases with no gene match: 3. The CDR3 sequence is CASTRTGYNEQFF. The DNA for the CDR3 is TGTGCCAGCACCCGGACAGGGTACAATGAGCAGTTCTTC.

The CDR3 sequence: CASQTGEGNIQYF. In nucleotides, the CDR3 is TGCGCCAGTCAGACAGGGGAAGGAAACATTCAGTACTTC. This chain joins TRBV5-1 and TRBJ2-4; 8 positions match TRBD1. The V and J ends lost 8 bases and 6 bases, in that order; junction bases with no gene match: 7. The CDR3 consists of 13 residues. Germline V gene sequence: CDR1 SGHRS, CDR2 YFSETQ.

The chain joins TRBV5-1 to TRBJ2-1; 8 bases line up with TRBD2. The CDR3 loop spans 16 amino acids. Germline lookup yields CDR1 SGHRS and CDR2 YFSETQ. Trimming removed 0 bases from V and 1 base from J; junction bases left unmatched: 3. The CDR3 region has the DNA TGCGCCAGCAGCTTGGTTCCGGGAGGGTCCTACAATGAGCAGTTCTTC. Its protein product is CASSLVPGGSYNEQFF.

In this sample, this clone turned up a few times. The V gene is TRBV30, the J gene TRBJ2-2; a possible D gene is TRBD2 (5 bases). The CDR3 spans 16 residues. Germline CDR1 reads GTSNPN; CDR2 reads SVGIG (reference sequence). The V end lost 1 base, the J end lost 4 bases, and 16 bases lay between the germline ends. CDR3 loop: CAWSAHSGVLTGELFF. The CDR3 DNA sequence: TGTGCCTGGAGTGCCCACTCCGGGGTCCTCACCGGGGAGCTGTTTTTT. Full variable domain (rest looked up from reference TRBV30 and TRBJ2-2): SQTIHQWPATLVQPVGSPLSLECTVEGTSNPNLYWYRQAAGRGLQLLFYSVGIGQISSEVPQNLSASRPQDRQFILSSKKLLLSDSGFYLCAWSAHSGVLTGELFFGEGSRLTVL.